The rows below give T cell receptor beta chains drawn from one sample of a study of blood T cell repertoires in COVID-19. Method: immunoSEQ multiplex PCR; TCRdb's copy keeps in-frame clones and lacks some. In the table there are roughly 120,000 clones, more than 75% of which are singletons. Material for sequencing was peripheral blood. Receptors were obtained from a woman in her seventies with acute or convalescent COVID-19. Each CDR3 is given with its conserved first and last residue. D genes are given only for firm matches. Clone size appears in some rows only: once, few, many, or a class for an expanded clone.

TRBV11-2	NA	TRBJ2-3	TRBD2	CASSFQTSGTDTQYF	TGTGCCAGCAGCTTCCAGACTAGCGGCACAGATACGCAGTATTTT
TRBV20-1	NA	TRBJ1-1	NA	CSANRQNEAFF	TGCAGTGCTAATCGACAGAATGAAGCTTTCTTT
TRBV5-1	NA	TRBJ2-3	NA	CASSLGEQFADTQYF	TGCGCCAGCAGCTTGGGAGAACAGTTCGCAGATACGCAGTATTTT
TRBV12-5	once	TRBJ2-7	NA	CASGGESYEQYF	TGTGCTAGTGGGGGCGAGAGCTACGAGCAGTACTTC
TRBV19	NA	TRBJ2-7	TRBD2	CASSPQGGAYEQYF	TGTGCCAGTAGTCCCCAGGGAGGGGCGTACGAGCAGTACTTC
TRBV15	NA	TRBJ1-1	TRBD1	CATSRDSLGTGSTEAFF	TGTGCCACCAGCAGAGATTCGCTGGGGACAGGGTCCACTGAAGCTTTCTTT
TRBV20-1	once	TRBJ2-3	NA	CSASSTDTQYF	TGCAGCGCTTCTAGCACAGATACGCAGTATTTT
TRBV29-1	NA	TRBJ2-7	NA	CSVAKGYEQYF	TGCAGCGTCGCTAAGGGGTACGAGCAGTACTTC
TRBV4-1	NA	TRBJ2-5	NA	CASSQEGRRETQYF	TGCGCCAGCAGCCAAGAAGGACGGAGGGAGACCCAGTACTTC
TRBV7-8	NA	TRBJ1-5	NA	CASSFNRDTGQPQHF	TGTGCCAGCAGCTTCAACCGGGACACCGGGCAGCCCCAGCATTTT
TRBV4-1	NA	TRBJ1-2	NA	CASSQDRGGYTF	TGCGCCAGCAGCCAAGATAGGGGCGGCTACACCTTC
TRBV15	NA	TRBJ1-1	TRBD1	CATFHPPGQGVAFF	TGTGCCACTTTCCATCCTCCGGGACAGGGTGTAGCTTTCTTT
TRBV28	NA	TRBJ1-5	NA	CASTKNNQPQHF	TGTGCCAGCACCAAAAACAATCAGCCCCAGCATTTT
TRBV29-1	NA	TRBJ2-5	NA	CSVEYRADAQYF	TGCAGCGTTGAATACAGGGCCGACGCCCAGTACTTC
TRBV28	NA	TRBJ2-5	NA	CASRETRGGAGETQYF	TGTGCCAGCAGGGAGACCAGAGGCGGGGCTGGGGAGACCCAGTACTTC
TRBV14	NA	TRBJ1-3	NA	CASSQETGSGNTIYF	TGTGCCAGCAGCCAAGAGACAGGCTCTGGAAACACCATATATTTT
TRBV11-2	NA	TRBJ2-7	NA	CASSLRGGVYEQYF	TGTGCCAGCAGCTTGAGGGGCGGGGTCTACGAGCAGTACTTC
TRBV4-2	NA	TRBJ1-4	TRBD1	CASSQVRGQGNEKLFF	TGTGCCAGCAGCCAAGTCAGGGGGCAGGGTAATGAAAAACTGTTTTTT
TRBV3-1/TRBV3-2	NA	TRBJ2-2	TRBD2	CASSQAQGLGNTGELFF	TGTGCCAGCAGCCAAGCCCAAGGACTAGGAAACACCGGGGAGCTGTTTTTT
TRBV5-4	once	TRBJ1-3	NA	CASSLDPRTSGNTIYF	TGTGCCAGCAGCTTGGACCCCAGGACTTCTGGAAACACCATATATTTT
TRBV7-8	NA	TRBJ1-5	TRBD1	CASTGQGFGYQPQHF	TGTGCCAGCACCGGACAGGGTTTCGGGTATCAGCCCCAGCATTTT
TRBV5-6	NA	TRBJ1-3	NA	CASSLGLNSGNTIYF	TGTGCCAGCAGCTTGGGTCTTAACTCTGGAAACACCATATATTTT
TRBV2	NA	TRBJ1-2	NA	CASSVGPEPGYGYTF	TGTGCCAGCAGTGTGGGTCCGGAACCGGGGTATGGCTACACCTTC
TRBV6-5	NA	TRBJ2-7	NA	CASSPGGTTGEQYF	TGTGCCAGCTCCCCCGGCGGGACGACGGGCGAGCAGTACTTC
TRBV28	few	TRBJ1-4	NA	CASTGGPNEKLFF	TGTGCCAGTACGGGGGGCCCTAATGAAAAACTGTTTTTT
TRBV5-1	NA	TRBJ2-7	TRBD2	CASSPVAGNYEQYF	TGCGCCAGCAGCCCGGTAGCGGGAAACTACGAGCAGTACTTC
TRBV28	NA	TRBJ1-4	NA	CASSPQGIGGKLFF	TGTGCCAGCAGTCCCCAGGGAATTGGTGGGAAACTGTTTTTT
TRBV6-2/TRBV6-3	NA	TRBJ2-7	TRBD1	CASSHDRGINEQYF	TGTGCCAGCAGCCACGACAGGGGTATAAACGAGCAGTACTTC
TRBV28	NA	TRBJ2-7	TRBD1	CASRGQGASEDEQYF	TGTGCCAGCAGAGGACAGGGGGCGTCTGAAGATGAGCAGTACTTC
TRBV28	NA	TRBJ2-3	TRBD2	CATRAGGRGDTQYF	TGTGCCACCCGAGCGGGGGGCAGGGGTGATACGCAGTATTTT
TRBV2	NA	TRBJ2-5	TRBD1	CASMGDRGQETQYF	TGTGCCAGCATGGGGGACAGGGGACAAGAGACCCAGTACTTC
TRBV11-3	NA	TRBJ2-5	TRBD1	CASSSSPGQQETQYF	TGTGCCAGCAGCTCCTCCCCGGGACAGCAAGAGACCCAGTACTTC
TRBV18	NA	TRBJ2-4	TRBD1	CASSSTGGAYIQYF	TGTGCCAGCTCATCGACAGGGGGAGCATACATTCAGTACTTC
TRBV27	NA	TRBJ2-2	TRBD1	CASSLLWTGNTGELFF	TGTGCCAGCAGTTTACTTTGGACAGGGAATACCGGGGAGCTGTTTTTT
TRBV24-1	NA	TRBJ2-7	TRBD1	CATSEGGQGREQYF	TGTGCCACCAGTGAGGGGGGACAGGGGAGGGAGCAGTACTTC
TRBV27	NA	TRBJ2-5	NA	CASSLWGTSQETQYF	TGTGCCAGCAGTTTATGGGGGACATCTCAAGAGACCCAGTACTTC
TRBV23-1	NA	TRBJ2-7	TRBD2	CASSHWGRTRAYEQYF	TGCGCCAGCAGTCACTGGGGTAGGACTAGAGCCTACGAGCAGTACTTC
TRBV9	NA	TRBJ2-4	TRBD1	CASSVGQGSDIQYF	TGTGCCAGCAGCGTAGGACAGGGTTCGGACATTCAGTACTTC
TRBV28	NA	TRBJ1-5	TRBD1	CASNRGIVQPQHF	TGTGCCAGCAACAGGGGGATAGTTCAGCCCCAGCATTTT
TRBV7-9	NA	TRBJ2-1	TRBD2	CASSLGLAGVDEQFF	TGTGCCAGCAGCCTTGGACTAGCGGGGGTCGATGAGCAGTTCTTC
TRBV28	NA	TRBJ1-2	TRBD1	CASSLLGGGADYGYTF	TGTGCCAGCAGTTTATTAGGAGGGGGCGCAGACTATGGCTACACCTTC
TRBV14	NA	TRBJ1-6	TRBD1	CASSLMGTVNSPLHF	TGTGCCAGCAGCCTTATGGGGACAGTGAATTCACCCCTCCACTTT
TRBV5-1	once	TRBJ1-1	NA	CASSLEGMNTEAFF	TGCGCCAGCAGCTTGGAGGGGATGAACACTGAAGCTTTCTTT
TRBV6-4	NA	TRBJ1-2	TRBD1	CASSDPLTGGGYTF	TGTGCCAGCAGTGACCCCCTGACAGGGGGAGGCTACACCTTC
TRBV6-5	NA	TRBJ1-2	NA	CASIGRVDYGYTF	TGTGCCAGCATAGGCAGGGTGGACTATGGCTACACCTTC
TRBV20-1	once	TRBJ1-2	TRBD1	CSASTTGPPYGYTF	TGCAGTGCTAGTACGACAGGGCCACCCTATGGCTACACCTTC
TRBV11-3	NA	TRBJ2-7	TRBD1	CASSVPGQSSYEQYF	TGTGCCAGCAGCGTCCCGGGACAGAGCTCCTACGAGCAGTACTTC
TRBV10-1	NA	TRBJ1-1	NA	CASKRPLNTEAFF	TGCGCTTCTAAGAGGCCTTTGAACACTGAAGCTTTCTTT
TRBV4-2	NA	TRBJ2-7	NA	CASSQDLGGADEQYF	TGTGCCAGCAGCCAAGATCTTGGGGGCGCGGACGAGCAGTACTTC
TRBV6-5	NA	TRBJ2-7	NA	CASIQNYEQYF	TGTGCCAGCATACAAAACTACGAGCAGTACTTC